This TCR beta chain appears in the sequencing data of a study of T cell responses to AZD1222 COVID-19 vaccine. Whole-study results and caveats: Sampling captured repertoires only after the peak T cell response.

CDR3 length: 13 residues. The germline gives CDR1 LGHDT, CDR2 YNNKEL (reference sequence). V was trimmed by 4 bases and J by 7 bases, leaving 11 bases between them. With regard to this clone: Its target is unknown.

Clones were read by immunoSEQ multiplex PCR, and TCRdb kept only the in-frame ones, dropping some. In the table there are roughly 20,000 clones, roughly 82% of which are singletons. The receptor's source is an adult in good health. The rearrangement joins TRBV3-1 (or the pseudogene TRBV3-2) to TRBJ1-5; D gene uncertain. The material was peripheral blood, obtained on day 0 of AZD1222 vaccination. The DNA for the CDR3 is TGTGCCAGCAGCCTAGGAGTAAGGCAGCCCCAGCATTTT. Its translation: CASSLGVRQPQHF.